Detailed here is one T cell receptor (beta chain). The antigen is undetermined. This record belongs to a study of T-cell reconstitution after alpha-beta-depleted transplantation in children. Points from the study as a whole: Several hundred expanded graft clones reportedly gave rise to the alpha-beta T cells present about two months after transplant. From surviving recipient T cells and thymic progenitors came the high day-60 TCRbeta diversity observed in some patients.

This CDR3 spans 15 amino acids. Unmatched junction bases numbered 4, after V lost 4 bases and J lost 1 base. Germline CDR1 and CDR2: SGHRS and YFSETQ. A TCRbeta library incorporating unique molecular identifiers was prepared. TCRdb reprocessed the PCR reads via MiXCR and lists one record per CDR3 protein. The data show around 490,000 distinct CDR3 sequences, roughly 10% seen once. J is TRBJ2-4 and V is TRBV5-1; 8 bases agree with TRBD1. The TCR comes from a female patient between 2 and 15 years old who had a stem cell transplant for aplastic anemia, so the T cells may come from the graft donor. This specimen was PBMCs, mostly from graft donor cells, taken 180 days after TCRalphabeta/CD19-depleted stem cell transplant. The CDR3 DNA follows: TGCGCCAGCAGCGCAAGACAGGGGGCCAAAAACATTCAGTACTTC. It is translated as CASSARQGAKNIQYF. Complete variable domain (other parts from reference TRBV5-1 and TRBJ2-4): KAGVTQTPRYLIKTRGQQVTLSCSPISGHRSVSWYQQTPGQGLQFLFEYFSETQRNKGNFPGRFSGRQFSNSRSEMNVSTLELGDSALYLCASSARQGAKNIQYFGAGTRLSVL.